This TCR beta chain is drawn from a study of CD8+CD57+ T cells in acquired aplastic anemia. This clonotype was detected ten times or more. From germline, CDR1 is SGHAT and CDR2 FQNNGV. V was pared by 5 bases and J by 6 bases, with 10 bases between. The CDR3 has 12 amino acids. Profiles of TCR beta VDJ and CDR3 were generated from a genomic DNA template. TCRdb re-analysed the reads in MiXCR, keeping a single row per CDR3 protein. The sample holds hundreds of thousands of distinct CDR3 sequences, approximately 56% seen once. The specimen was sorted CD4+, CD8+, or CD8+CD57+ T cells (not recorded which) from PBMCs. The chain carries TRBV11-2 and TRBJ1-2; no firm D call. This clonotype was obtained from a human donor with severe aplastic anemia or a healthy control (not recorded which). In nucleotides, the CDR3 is TGTGCCAGCAGCCGGACCCGTGATGGCTACACCTTC. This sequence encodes CASSRTRDGYTF.